This T cell receptor (beta chain) was documented in a study of blood T cell repertoires in COVID-19. The V gene's germline CDR1 is MDHEN and CDR2 SYDVKM. CDR3 size: 14 residues. Trimming removed 6 bases from V and 4 bases from J, with 13 bases in between. This clone appeared once. Repertoires were generated with immunoSEQ multiplex PCR, while TCRdb's copy carries only in-frame clones and drops some. The sample includes about 200,000 clones, roughly nine tenths of them seen just once. The specimen was peripheral blood. The chain employs TRBV28 and TRBJ1-5, with D maybe TRBD1 (5 bases). The source of this sequence is a woman between 65 and 79 years old with acute or convalescent COVID-19. CDR3 nucleotides: TGTGCCAGCAGGAGACAGCTGTTGAATCAGCCCCAGCATTTT. This sequence encodes CASRRQLLNQPQHF. Variable domain in full (rest from reference TRBV28 and TRBJ1-5): DVKVTQSSRYLVKRTGEKVFLECVQDMDHENMFWYRQDPGLGLRLIYFSYDVKMKEKGDIPEGYSVSREKKERFSLILESASTNQTSMYLCASRRQLLNQPQHFGDGTRLSIL.